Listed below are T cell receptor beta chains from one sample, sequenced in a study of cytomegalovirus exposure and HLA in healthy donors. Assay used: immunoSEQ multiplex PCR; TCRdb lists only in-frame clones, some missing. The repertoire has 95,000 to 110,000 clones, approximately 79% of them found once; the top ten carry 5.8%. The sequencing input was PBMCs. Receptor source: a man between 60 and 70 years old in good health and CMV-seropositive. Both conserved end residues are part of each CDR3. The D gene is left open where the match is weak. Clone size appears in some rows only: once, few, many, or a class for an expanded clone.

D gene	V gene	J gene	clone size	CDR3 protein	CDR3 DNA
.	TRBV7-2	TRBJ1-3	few	CASSWTDPGNTIYF	TGTGCCAGCAGCTGGACAGATCCTGGAAACACCATATATTTT
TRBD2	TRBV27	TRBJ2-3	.	CASSPQTSGYTDTQYF	TGTGCCAGCAGTCCCCAGACTAGCGGGTACACAGATACGCAGTATTTT
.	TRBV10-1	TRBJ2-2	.	CASSESRGASNTGELFF	TGCGCCAGCAGTGAGTCCAGGGGAGCCTCGAACACCGGGGAGCTGTTTTTT
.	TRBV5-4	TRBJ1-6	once	CASSVGDGGPLHF	TGTGCCAGCAGCGTTGGGGACGGGGGGCCCCTCCACTTT
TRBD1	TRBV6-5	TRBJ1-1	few	CASRAGTANTEAFF	TGTGCCAGCAGAGCCGGGACAGCGAACACTGAAGCTTTCTTT
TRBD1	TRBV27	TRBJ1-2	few	CASSFVTGTNYGYTF	TGTGCCAGCAGTTTTGTGACAGGGACTAACTATGGCTACACCTTC
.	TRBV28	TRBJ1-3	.	CASSAAVSGNTIYF	TGTGCCAGCAGTGCCGCAGTCTCTGGAAACACCATATATTTT
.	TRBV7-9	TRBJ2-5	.	CASSAERLGGETQYF	TGTGCCAGCAGCGCCGAGCGACTAGGCGGAGAGACCCAGTACTTC
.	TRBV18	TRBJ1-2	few	CASSLRDYGYTF	TGTGCCAGCTCACTCCGGGATTATGGCTACACCTTC
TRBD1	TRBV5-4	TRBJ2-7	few	CASSDRQGAYEQYF	TGTGCCAGCAGCGACCGGCAGGGGGCATACGAGCAGTACTTC
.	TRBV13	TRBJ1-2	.	CASSLGQIYGYTF	TGTGCCAGCAGCTTAGGACAGATCTATGGCTACACCTTC
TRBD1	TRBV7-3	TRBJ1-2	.	CASSPQGGSSDGYTF	TGTGCCAGCAGCCCCCAGGGGGGTAGTAGTGACGGCTACACCTTC
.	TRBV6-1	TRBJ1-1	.	CASSGQVNTEAFF	TGTGCCAGCAGTGGGCAGGTGAACACTGAAGCTTTCTTT
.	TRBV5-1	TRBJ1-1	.	CASSLAASGTEAFF	TGCGCCAGCAGCTTGGCAGCCTCGGGCACTGAAGCTTTCTTT
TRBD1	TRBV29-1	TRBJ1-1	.	CSVEEQGGGEAFF	TGCAGCGTTGAAGAGCAAGGGGGCGGTGAAGCTTTCTTT
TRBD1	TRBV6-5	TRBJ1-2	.	CASSQGQGSYGYTF	TGTGCCAGCAGCCAGGGACAGGGGTCCTATGGCTACACCTTC
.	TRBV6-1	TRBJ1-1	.	CASSRGLSEAFF	TGTGCCAGCAGCCGGGGACTGAGTGAAGCTTTCTTT
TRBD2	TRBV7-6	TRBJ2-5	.	CASSLSGGQETQYF	TGTGCCAGCAGCTTGAGCGGGGGGCAAGAGACCCAGTACTTC
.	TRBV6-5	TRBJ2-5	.	CATTPGNQETQYF	TGTGCCACAACCCCGGGGAACCAAGAGACCCAGTACTTC
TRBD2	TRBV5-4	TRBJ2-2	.	CASSLTGGRTGELFF	TGTGCCAGCAGCTTGACGGGGGGGAGGACCGGGGAGCTGTTTTTT
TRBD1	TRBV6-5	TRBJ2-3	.	CASSYQGQVADTQYF	TGTGCCAGCAGTTACCAGGGACAGGTAGCAGATACGCAGTATTTT
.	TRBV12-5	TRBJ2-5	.	CASGLLAKTQYF	TGTGCTAGTGGTTTGCTGGCAAAGACCCAGTACTTC
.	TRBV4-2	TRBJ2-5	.	CASSQDNLKETQYF	TGTGCCAGCAGCCAAGATAACCTAAAAGAGACCCAGTACTTC
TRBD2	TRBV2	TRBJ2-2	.	CASSVTSYTGELFF	TGTGCCAGCAGCGTGACTAGCTACACCGGGGAGCTGTTTTTT
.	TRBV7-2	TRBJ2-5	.	CASSLFGQPETQYF	TGTGCCAGCAGCTTATTCGGACAGCCGGAGACCCAGTACTTC
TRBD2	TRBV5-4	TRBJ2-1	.	CASSHGGVSYNEQFF	TGTGCCAGCAGCCACGGGGGGGTCTCCTACAATGAGCAGTTCTTC
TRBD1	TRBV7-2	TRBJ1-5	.	CASSPRTGNNQPQHF	TGTGCCAGCAGCCCCCGGACAGGGAACAATCAGCCCCAGCATTTT
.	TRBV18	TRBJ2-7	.	CASSPPTSGFYEQYF	TGTGCCAGCTCACCACCTACGTCTGGCTTCTACGAGCAGTACTTC
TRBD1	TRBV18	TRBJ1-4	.	CASSPRDRDEKLFF	TGTGCCAGCTCACCACGGGACAGGGATGAAAAACTGTTTTTT
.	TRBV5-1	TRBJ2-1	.	CASSFSGKHEQFF	TGCGCCAGCAGCTTCTCAGGGAAACATGAGCAGTTCTTC
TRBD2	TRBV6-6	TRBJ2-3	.	CASSRSPSGGTDTQYF	TGTGCCAGCAGTCGAAGTCCTAGCGGGGGCACAGATACGCAGTATTTT
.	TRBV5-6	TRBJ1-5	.	CASSLAGGGNQPQHF	TGTGCCAGCAGCTTGGCGGGGGGTGGCAATCAGCCCCAGCATTTT
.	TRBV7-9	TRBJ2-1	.	CASSLVGGSYNEQFF	TGTGCCAGCAGCTTAGTGGGGGGCTCCTACAATGAGCAGTTCTTC
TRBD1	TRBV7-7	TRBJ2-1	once	CASSFDRDHEQFF	TGTGCCAGCAGCTTTGACAGGGACCATGAGCAGTTCTTC
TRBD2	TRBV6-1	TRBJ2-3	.	CASNSAGGNTQYF	TGTGCCAGCAACTCAGCGGGGGGAAATACGCAGTATTTT
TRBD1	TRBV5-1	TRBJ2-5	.	CASSRGQPQETQYF	TGCGCCAGCAGCAGGGGACAGCCCCAAGAGACCCAGTACTTC
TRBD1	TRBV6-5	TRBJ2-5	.	CASSRDRDIETQYF	TGTGCCAGCTCCCGGGACAGGGATATAGAGACCCAGTACTTC
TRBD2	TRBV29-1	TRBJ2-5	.	CSVRDYQQETQYF	TGCAGCGTTAGGGACTACCAACAAGAGACCCAGTACTTC
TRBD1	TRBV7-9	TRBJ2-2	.	CASSRDRGNTGELFF	TGTGCCAGCAGTCGGGACAGGGGGAACACCGGGGAGCTGTTTTTT
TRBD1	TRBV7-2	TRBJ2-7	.	CASSLGDRVTYEQYF	TGTGCCAGCAGCTTAGGGGACAGGGTCACCTACGAGCAGTACTTC
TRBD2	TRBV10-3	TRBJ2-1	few	CAIGSGGTTNEQFF	TGTGCCATCGGTAGCGGGGGTACGACGAATGAGCAGTTCTTC
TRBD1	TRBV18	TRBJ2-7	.	CASSPPAGGLTYEQYF	TGTGCCAGCTCACCACCTGCAGGGGGCCTAACCTACGAGCAGTACTTC
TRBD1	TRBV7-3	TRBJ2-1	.	CASSLLGTGVYNEQFF	TGTGCCAGCAGCTTATTGGGGACAGGGGTTTACAATGAGCAGTTCTTC
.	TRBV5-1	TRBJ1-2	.	CASSLGQNYGYTF	TGCGCCAGCAGCTTGGGGCAGAACTATGGCTACACCTTC
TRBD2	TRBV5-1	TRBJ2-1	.	CASSFASGGAYEQFF	TGCGCCAGCAGCTTTGCTAGCGGGGGGGCGTATGAGCAGTTCTTC
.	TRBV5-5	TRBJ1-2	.	CASSSRQTNYGYTF	TGTGCCAGCAGCTCCCGACAGACTAACTATGGCTACACCTTC
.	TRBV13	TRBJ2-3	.	CASSRTVDTQYF	TGTGCCAGCAGCAGGACTGTAGATACGCAGTATTTT
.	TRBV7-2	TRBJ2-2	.	CASSPASTGELFF	TGTGCCAGCAGTCCGGCTAGTACCGGGGAGCTGTTTTTT